This is a list of T cell receptor beta chains from one sample in a study of identical twins. Each CDR3 protein gets one entry after TCRdb re-called the 5' RACE reads with MiXCR. The data contain about 890,000 distinct CDR3 sequences, roughly 12% of them singletons. These data were also reused for a study on yellow fever vaccine responses in identical twins.

Material: PBMCs. The receptors derive from a woman aged 18 to 35 in good health. The CDR3 runs from the conserved cysteine through the conserved F or W.

j_call v_call cdr3_aa
TRBJ2-7 TRBV28 CASSLAPYEQYF
TRBJ2-4 TRBV12-3/TRBV12-4 CTSSLDPRNIQYF
TRBJ1-2 TRBV20-1 CSAIGARGGYGYTF
TRBJ2-3 TRBV5-1 CASSKKLLAGGVVTDTQYF
TRBJ1-4 TRBV12-3/TRBV12-4 CASSFKGVTTNEKLFF
TRBJ1-4 TRBV12-3/TRBV12-4 CASRLGRSGSEKLFF
TRBJ2-1 TRBV2 CASSVIAHNEQFF
TRBJ1-1 TRBV10-3 CASDEGGNTEAFF
TRBJ2-5 TRBV12-3/TRBV12-4 CASTSSYSSAETQYF
TRBJ2-1 TRBV13 CASSHSLRDRPYNEQFF
TRBJ2-3 TRBV18 CASSRGAADTQYF
TRBJ2-1 TRBV12-3/TRBV12-4 CASSNGLAGVSYNEQFF
TRBJ1-5 TRBV28 CASSANLIRPQHF
TRBJ2-2 TRBV10-3 CAIRPPMGGKEGTGELFF
TRBJ2-7 TRBV7-6 CASSLEPGGPREQYF
TRBJ2-5 TRBV6-2/TRBV6-3 CASLPVGRLKGETQYF
TRBJ1-5 TRBV15 CATSRDGGGGQPQHF
TRBJ1-5 TRBV12-3/TRBV12-4 CASSFGQFSNQPQHF
TRBJ1-2 TRBV12-3/TRBV12-4 CASTAGVGYGYTF
TRBJ2-3 TRBV12-3/TRBV12-4 CASSLSGRSPDTQYF
TRBJ1-1 TRBV29-1 CSVTGAGGLNTEAFF
TRBJ1-2 TRBV20-1 CSATTGGDYGYTF
TRBJ2-6 TRBV10-3 CAITELGPSGANVLTF
TRBJ2-1 TRBV5-1 CASSLGLGQPPSEQFF
TRBJ2-2 TRBV20-1 CSARETSGTDTGELFF
TRBJ2-5 TRBV7-9 CASSPGSETQYF
TRBJ2-3 TRBV12-3/TRBV12-4 CASSQGIDTQYF
TRBJ2-7 TRBV28 CASSFMGVYYEQYF
TRBJ2-3 TRBV6-1 CASNPGQGAGDTQYF
TRBJ2-7 TRBV15 CATSRAGTGVYEQYF
TRBJ1-1 TRBV15 CATSISGRGNTEAFF
TRBJ2-1 TRBV20-1 CSAGRGLYSEQFF
TRBJ1-5 TRBV10-3 CATTTGQPNQPQHF
TRBJ1-1 TRBV3-1 CASGSGRDTEAFF
TRBJ2-7 TRBV6-5 CASSYSNRREQYF
TRBJ2-5 TRBV29-1 CSGTLAGVETQYF
TRBJ1-2 TRBV3-1 CASSQDRGLRGYGYTF
TRBJ2-1 TRBV18 CASSPPPYAGGGTLSPEFF
TRBJ2-7 TRBV5-1 CASSLEARDYEQYF
TRBJ2-2 TRBV5-1 CASSLWTSGGPQSTGELFF
TRBJ2-7 TRBV6-6 CASGAQTYEQYF
TRBJ1-5 TRBV12-3/TRBV12-4 CASSFGGVHQPQHF
TRBJ2-3 TRBV20-1 CSASWDRVDTQYF
TRBJ1-2 TRBV21-1 CASSKEPGQEFYGYTF
TRBJ1-5 TRBV12-3/TRBV12-4 CASSLGGVPFADQPQHF
TRBJ2-5 TRBV28 CASSIGLAGGQETQYF
TRBJ2-3 TRBV5-1 CACSPRSGGAVDTQYF
TRBJ2-5 TRBV10-1 CASSGLGGSSQETQYF
TRBJ1-4 TRBV6-1 CASRLTGTGLATNEKLFF
TRBJ2-3 TRBV20-1 CSARSGLAGSNTQYF
TRBJ2-5 TRBV12-3/TRBV12-4 CASTSRSTWAPLAGETQYF
TRBJ1-2 TRBV12-3/TRBV12-4 CANSPSGSSMGYTF
TRBJ2-3 TRBV7-6 CASSIRGMNTDTQYF
TRBJ2-1 TRBV12-3/TRBV12-4 CASSSPSGRPFDEQFF
TRBJ2-1 TRBV20-1 CSVPPDHSYNEQFF
TRBJ2-6 TRBV6-1 CASRSQGSSGANVLTF
TRBJ2-3 TRBV20-1 CSAREAGTRVGTQYF
TRBJ2-1 TRBV12-3/TRBV12-4 CASSIGQGVFNEQFF
TRBJ2-7 TRBV7-2 CASSLTDWQDASYEQYF
TRBJ2-3 TRBV28 CASTGLAGIEGDTQYF